This T cell receptor (beta chain) was observed in a study of blood T cell repertoires in COVID-19. Method: immunoSEQ multiplex PCR; TCRdb's copy keeps in-frame clones and lacks some. The table records under 200,000 clones, more than 75% of them present only once. With 0 bases removed from V and 4 bases from J, the gap between germline ends came to 6 bases. The CDR3 consists of 13 residues. Germline V lookup: CDR1 LGHNA, CDR2 YSLEER. The chain couples TRBV4-3 to TRBJ1-2; D unresolved. This receptor was identified in a man aged 35-49 years with active or convalescent COVID-19. The source material was peripheral blood. The CDR3 loop reads CASSQDLSYGYTF. CDR3 nucleotide sequence: TGCGCCAGCAGCCAAGATTTGAGCTATGGCTACACCTTC.